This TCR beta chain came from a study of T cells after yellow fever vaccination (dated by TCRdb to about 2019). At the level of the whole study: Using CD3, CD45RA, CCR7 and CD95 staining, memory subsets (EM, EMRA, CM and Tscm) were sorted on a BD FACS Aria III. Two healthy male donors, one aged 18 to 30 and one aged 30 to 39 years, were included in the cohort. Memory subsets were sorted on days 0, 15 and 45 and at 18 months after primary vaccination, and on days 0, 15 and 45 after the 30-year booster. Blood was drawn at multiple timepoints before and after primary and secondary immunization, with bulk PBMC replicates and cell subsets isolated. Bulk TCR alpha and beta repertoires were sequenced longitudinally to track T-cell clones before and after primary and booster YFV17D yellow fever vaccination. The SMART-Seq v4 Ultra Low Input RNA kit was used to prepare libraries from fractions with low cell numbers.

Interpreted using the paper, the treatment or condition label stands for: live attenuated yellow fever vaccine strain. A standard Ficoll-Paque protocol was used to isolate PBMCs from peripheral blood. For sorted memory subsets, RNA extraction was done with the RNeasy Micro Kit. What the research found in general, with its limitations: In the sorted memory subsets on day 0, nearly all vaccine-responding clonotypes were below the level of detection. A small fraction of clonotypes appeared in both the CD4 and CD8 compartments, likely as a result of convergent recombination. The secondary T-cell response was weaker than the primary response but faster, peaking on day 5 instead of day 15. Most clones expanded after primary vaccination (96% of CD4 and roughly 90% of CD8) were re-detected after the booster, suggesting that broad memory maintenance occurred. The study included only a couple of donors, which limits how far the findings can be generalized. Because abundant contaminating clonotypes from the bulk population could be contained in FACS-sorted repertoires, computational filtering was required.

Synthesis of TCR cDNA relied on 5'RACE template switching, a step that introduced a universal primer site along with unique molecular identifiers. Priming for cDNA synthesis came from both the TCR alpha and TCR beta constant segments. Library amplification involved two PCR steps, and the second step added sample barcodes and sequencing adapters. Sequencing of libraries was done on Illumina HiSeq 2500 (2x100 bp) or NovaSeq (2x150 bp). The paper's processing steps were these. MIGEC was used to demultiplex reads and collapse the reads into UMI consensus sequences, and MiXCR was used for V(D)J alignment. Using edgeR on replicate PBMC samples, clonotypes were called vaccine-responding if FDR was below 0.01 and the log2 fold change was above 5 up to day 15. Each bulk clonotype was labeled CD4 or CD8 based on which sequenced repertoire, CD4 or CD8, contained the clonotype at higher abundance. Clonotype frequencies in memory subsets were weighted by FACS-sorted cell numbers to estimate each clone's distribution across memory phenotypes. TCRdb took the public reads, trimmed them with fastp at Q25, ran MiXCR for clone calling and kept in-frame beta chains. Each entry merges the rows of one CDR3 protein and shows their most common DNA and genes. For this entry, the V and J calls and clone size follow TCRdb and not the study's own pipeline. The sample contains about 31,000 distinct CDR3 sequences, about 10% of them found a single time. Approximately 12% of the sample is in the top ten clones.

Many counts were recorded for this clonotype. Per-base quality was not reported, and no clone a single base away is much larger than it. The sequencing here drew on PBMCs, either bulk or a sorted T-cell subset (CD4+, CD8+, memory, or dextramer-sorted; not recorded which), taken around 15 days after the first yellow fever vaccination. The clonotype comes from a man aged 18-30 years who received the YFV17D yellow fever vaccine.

The nucleotide sequence is given as TGTGCCAGCAGCTGGACAGGGGGCGGGAATTCACCCCTCCACTTT. Translated, it reads CASSWTGGGNSPLHF. The rearrangement joined TRBV7-3 to TRBJ1-6; 11 central bases correspond to TRBD1. From the germline V gene, CDR1 is SGHTA and CDR2 is FQGTGA. From the cysteine through the phenylalanine, the CDR3 covers 15 amino acids. Kept here is only the CDR3 DNA, which spans 45 bases and is read in frame from base 1. V is pruned by 4 bases and J by 7 bases, leaving 3 bases of the junction without a gene match.